Reported below is one TCR beta chain. Antigen: not known. The data were obtained in a study of blood T cells in healthy people across ages. Study-level points and caveats: The study lacked donor CMV status, which possibly confounded expanded clonotype changes. Investigators treated diversity estimates from one million T cells as underestimates.

Germline CDR1 reads SNHLY; CDR2 reads FYNNEI. CDR3 length equals 13 residues. For the second PCR, which ran for 7 to 11 cycles, a sample-barcoded 5' primer and a J-beta primer mix were used. TCRdb reprocessed the 5' RACE reads with MiXCR, giving one entry per CDR3 protein. The sample yields about 1.5 million distinct CDR3 sequences, roughly 43% seen once. The authors drew 8 to 10 milliliters of peripheral blood from each donor. Isolation yielded PBMCs, at least 6.5 million per sample, in every case. This sequence originates from a woman younger than 30 in good health. This chain links TRBV2 with TRBJ2-7; the D gene is possibly TRBD2 (5 bases). The end of the DNA is better explained by TRBJ2-1, so the J call may be wrong. The material sequenced was blood. CDR3 protein: CASTERNSYEQFF. CDR3 in DNA: TGTGCCAGCACCGAGCGGAACTCCTACGAGCAGTTCTTC.